This TCR beta chain is from a study of blood T cell repertoires in COVID-19. Across the whole study: From T cells, B-cell-depleted T cells, or PBMCs came the material, which was cDNA or gDNA.

Germline CDR1 and CDR2: SGHRS and YFSETQ. The CDR3 has 15 amino acids. Trimming cost V 0 bases and J 8 bases; bases outside gene matches: 10. In the original analysis: Amplification with reference gene primers provided the estimates of nucleated cell counts. Clones were read by immunoSEQ multiplex PCR, and TCRdb kept only the in-frame ones, dropping some. Clonal size and the V and J genes are those of that table, whereas D and trimming came from the DNA. Of approximately 250,000 clones detected, over 75% appear once; the ten largest clones hold approximately 5.1%. Seattle patient enrollment occurred during active infection, with longitudinal follow-up thereafter.

This receptor was taken from a man in his forties or fifties with COVID-19, enrolled during active disease. Sequenced sample: peripheral blood. The chain combines TRBV5-1 with TRBJ1-2; 7 bases map to TRBD1. The DNA for the CDR3 is TGCGCCAGCAGCTTGGCCTTAACAGGGGCAGAAGGCTACACCTTC. This gives the protein CASSLALTGAEGYTF. Complete variable domain (other parts from reference TRBV5-1 and TRBJ1-2): KAGVTQTPRYLIKTRGQQVTLSCSPISGHRSVSWYQQTPGQGLQFLFEYFSETQRNKGNFPGRFSGRQFSNSRSEMNVSTLELGDSALYLCASSLALTGAEGYTFGSGTRLTVV.